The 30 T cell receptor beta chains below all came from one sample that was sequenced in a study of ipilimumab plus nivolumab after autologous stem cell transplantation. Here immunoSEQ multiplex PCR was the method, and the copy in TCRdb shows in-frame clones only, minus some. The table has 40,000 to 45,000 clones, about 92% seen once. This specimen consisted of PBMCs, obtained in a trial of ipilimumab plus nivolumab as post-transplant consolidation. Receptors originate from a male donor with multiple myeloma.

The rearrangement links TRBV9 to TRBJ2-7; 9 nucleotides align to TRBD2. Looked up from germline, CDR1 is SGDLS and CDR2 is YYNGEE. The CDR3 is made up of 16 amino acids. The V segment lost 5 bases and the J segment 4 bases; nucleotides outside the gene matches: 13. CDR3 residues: CASSKNVGLALYEQYF. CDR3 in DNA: TGTGCCAGCAGTAAAAACGTGGGACTAGCCTTATACGAGCAGTACTTC.

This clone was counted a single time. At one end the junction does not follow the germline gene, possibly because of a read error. The DNA for the CDR3 is TGTGCTAGCAGCTTAAATCCCGGGTGGGGTGCCGAGCAGTTCTTC. This gives the protein CASSLNPGWGAEQFF. This rearrangement joins TRBV7-7 to TRBJ2-1; D unresolved. The length of the CDR3 is 15 residues. In germline, CDR1 is SSHAT, CDR2 FNYEAQ (reference sequence).

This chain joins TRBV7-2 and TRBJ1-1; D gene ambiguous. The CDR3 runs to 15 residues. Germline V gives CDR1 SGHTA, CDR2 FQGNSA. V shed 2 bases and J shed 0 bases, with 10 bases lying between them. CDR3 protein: CASSLTASMNTEAFF. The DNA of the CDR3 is TGTGCCAGCAGCTTAACCGCCTCTATGAACACTGAAGCTTTCTTT.

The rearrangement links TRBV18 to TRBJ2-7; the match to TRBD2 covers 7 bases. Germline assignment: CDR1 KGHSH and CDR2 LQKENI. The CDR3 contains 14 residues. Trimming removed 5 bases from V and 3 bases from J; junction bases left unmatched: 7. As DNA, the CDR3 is TGTGCCAGCTCAACCGGGACTACAAACTACGAGCAGTACTTC. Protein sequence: CASSTGTTNYEQYF. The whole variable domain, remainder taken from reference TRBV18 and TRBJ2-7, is NAGVMQNPRHLVRRRGQEARLRCSPMKGHSHVYWYRQLPEEGLKFMVYLQKENIIDESGMPKERFSAEFPKEGPSILRIQQVVRGDSAAYFCASSTGTTNYEQYFGPGTRLTVT.

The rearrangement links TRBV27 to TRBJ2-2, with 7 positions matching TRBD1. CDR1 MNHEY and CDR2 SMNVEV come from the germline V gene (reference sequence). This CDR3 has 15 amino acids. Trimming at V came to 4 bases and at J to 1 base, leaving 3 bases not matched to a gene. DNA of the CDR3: TGTGCCAGCAGTTGGGACAGAGTGAACACCGGGGAGCTGTTTTTT. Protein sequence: CASSWDRVNTGELFF.

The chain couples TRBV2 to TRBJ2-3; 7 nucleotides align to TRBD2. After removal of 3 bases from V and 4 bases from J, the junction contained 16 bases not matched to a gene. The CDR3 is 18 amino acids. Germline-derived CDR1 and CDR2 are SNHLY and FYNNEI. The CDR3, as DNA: TGTGCCAGCAGTGACGGGGCGGGAGTCCTCCTTATCCCAGATACGCAGTATTTT. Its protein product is CASSDGAGVLLIPDTQYF.

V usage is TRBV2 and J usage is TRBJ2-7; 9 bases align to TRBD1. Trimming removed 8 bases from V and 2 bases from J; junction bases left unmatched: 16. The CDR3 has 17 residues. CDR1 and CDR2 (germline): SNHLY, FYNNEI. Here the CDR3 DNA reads TGTGCCAGCCGGAAACCGGGACAGGGAATAATTGCCTACGAGCAGTACTTC. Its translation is CASRKPGQGIIAYEQYF.

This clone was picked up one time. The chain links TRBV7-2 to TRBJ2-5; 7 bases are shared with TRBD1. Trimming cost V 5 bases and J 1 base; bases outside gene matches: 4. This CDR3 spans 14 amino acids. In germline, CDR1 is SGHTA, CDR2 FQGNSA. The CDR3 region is CASSVYRGQETQYF. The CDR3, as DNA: TGTGCCAGCAGCGTATACAGGGGCCAAGAGACCCAGTACTTC.

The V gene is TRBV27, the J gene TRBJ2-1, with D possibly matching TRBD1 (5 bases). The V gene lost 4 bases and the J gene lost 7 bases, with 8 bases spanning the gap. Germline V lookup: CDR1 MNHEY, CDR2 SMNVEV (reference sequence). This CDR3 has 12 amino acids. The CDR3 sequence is CASSSGWNEQFF. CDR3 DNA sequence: TGTGCCAGCAGTTCAGGGTGGAATGAGCAGTTCTTC.

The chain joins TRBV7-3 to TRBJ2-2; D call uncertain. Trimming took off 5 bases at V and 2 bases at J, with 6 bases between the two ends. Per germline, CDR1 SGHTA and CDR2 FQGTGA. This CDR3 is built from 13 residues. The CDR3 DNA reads TGTGCCAGCAGCGCACCAAACACCGGGGAGCTGTTTTTT. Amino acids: CASSAPNTGELFF.

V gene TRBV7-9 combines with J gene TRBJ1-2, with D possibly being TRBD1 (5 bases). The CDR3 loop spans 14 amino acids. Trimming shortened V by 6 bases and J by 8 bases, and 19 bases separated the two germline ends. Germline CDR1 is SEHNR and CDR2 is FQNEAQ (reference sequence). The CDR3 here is CASRQDHNEGGYTF. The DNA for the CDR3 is TGTGCCAGCAGACAGGACCATAACGAGGGAGGCTACACCTTC.

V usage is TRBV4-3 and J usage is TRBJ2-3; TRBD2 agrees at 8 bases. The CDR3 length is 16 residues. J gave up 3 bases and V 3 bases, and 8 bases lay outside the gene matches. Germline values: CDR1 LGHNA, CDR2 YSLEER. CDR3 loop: CASSHRAGVVTDTQYF. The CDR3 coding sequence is TGCGCCAGCAGCCACCGAGCGGGAGTGGTAACAGATACGCAGTATTTT.

CDR3 DNA sequence: TGTGCCAGCAGCTTGAGGGGCGGGTTCGAAAAACTGTTTTTT. It codes for CASSLRGGFEKLFF. The rearrangement links TRBV5-5 to TRBJ1-4; D is possibly TRBD1 (5 bases). Trimming took 1 base from V and 8 from J, leaving 12 bases between them. Germline V gene data show CDR1 as SGHKS and CDR2 as YYEKEE (reference sequence). The CDR3 covers 14 residues.

In DNA, the CDR3 is TGTGCCAGCAGTTTCAGCGGGAGGGCCTACGAGCAGTACTTC. Translated, it gives CASSFSGRAYEQYF. J is TRBJ2-7 and V is TRBV28, with 10 bases matching TRBD2. Germline V gene data show CDR1 as MDHEN and CDR2 as SYDVKM. V trimming: 3 bases; J trimming: 2 bases; junction bases outside the gene matches: 1. The CDR3 runs 14 residues.

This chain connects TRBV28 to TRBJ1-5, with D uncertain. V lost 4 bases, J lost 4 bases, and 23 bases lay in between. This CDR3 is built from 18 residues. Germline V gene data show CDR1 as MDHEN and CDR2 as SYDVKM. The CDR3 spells CASSSSAQRVLLNQPQHF. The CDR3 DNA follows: TGTGCCAGCAGTTCGTCCGCCCAACGGGTTTTATTAAATCAGCCCCAGCATTTT.

As DNA, the CDR3 is TGTGCCAGCAGTTTAAGGGTATCCGACAAATCTAACTATGGCTACACCTTC. Translating it yields CASSLRVSDKSNYGYTF. This chain joins TRBV27 and TRBJ1-2, with D uncertain. Deletions cut 2 bases from V and 0 bases from J, with 16 bases between. The CDR3 runs to 17 residues. Germline loops: CDR1 MNHEY, CDR2 SMNVEV (reference sequence).

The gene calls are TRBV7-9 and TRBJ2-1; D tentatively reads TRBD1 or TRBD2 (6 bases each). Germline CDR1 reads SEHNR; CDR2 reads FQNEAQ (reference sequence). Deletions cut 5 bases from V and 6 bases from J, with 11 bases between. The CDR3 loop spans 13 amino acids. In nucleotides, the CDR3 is TGTGCCAGCAGCGGGGGGCGCGGCAATGAGCAGTTCTTC. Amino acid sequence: CASSGGRGNEQFF.

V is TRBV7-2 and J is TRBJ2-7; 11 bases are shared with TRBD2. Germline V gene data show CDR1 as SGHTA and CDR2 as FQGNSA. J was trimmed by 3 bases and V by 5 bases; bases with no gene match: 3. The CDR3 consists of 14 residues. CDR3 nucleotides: TGTGCCAGCAGCGCGACTAGCGGGGTCTACGAGCAGTACTTC. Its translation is CASSATSGVYEQYF.

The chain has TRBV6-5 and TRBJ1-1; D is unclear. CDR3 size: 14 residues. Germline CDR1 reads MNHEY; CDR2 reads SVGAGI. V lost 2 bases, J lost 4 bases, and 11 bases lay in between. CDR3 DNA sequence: TGTGCCAGCAGTTACAGGGTCGAAAGCACTGAAGCTTTCTTT. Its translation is CASSYRVESTEAFF.

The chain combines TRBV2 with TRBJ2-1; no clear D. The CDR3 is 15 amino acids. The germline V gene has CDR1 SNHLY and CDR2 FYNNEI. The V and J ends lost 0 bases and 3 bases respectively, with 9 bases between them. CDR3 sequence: CASSEAVTHYNEQFF. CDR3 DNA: TGTGCCAGCAGTGAAGCGGTAACCCACTACAATGAGCAGTTCTTC.

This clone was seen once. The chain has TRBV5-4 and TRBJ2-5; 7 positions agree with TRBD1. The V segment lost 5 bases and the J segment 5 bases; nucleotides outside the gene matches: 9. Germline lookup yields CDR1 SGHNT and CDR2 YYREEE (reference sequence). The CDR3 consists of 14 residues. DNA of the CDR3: TGTGCCAGCAGTTTACGAGGGGGCGTGGAGACCCAGTACTTC. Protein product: CASSLRGGVETQYF.

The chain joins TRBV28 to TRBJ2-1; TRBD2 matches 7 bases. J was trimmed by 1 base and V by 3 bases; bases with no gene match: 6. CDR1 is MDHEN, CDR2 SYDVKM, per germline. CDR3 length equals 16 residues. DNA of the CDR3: TGTGCCAGCAGTTTGGGGCTAGCGGTATCCTACAATGAGCAGTTCTTC. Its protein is CASSLGLAVSYNEQFF.

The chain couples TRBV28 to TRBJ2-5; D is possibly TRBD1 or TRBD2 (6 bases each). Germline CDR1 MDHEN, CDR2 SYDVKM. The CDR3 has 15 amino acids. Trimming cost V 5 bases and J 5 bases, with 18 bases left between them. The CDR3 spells CASSANSIGGETQYF. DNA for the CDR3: TGTGCCAGCAGTGCGAACTCAATAGGGGGGGAGACCCAGTACTTC.

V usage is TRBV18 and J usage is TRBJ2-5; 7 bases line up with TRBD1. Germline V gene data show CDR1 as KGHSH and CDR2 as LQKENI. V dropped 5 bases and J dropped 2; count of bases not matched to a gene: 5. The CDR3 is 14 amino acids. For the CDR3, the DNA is TGTGCCAGCTCAGTCCGGGACAGACAAGAGACCCAGTACTTC. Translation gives CASSVRDRQETQYF.

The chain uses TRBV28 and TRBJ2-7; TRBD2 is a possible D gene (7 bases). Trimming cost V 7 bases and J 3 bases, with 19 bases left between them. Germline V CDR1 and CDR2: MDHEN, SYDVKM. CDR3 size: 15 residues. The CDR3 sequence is CASNTQGRGGYEQYF. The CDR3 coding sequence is TGTGCCAGCAATACCCAGGGGAGGGGGGGCTACGAGCAGTACTTC.

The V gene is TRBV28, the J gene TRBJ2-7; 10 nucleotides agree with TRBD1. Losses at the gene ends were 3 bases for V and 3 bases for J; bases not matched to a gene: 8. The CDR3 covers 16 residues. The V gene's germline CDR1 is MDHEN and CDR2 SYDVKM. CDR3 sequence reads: CASSFTSGQGYYEQYF. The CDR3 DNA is TGTGCCAGCAGTTTTACCTCGGGACAGGGGTACTACGAGCAGTACTTC.

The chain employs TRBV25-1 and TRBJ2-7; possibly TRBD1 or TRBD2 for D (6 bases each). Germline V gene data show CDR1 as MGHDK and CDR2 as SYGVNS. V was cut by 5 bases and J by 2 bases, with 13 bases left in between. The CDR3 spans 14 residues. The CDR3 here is CASSPDRTTYEQYF. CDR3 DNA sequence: TGTGCCAGCAGTCCCGACAGGACTACCTACGAGCAGTACTTC.

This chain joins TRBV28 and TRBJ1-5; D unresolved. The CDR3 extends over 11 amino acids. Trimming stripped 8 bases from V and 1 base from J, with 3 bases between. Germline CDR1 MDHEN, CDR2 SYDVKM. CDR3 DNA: TGTGCCAGCCGCAGCAATCAGCCCCAGCATTTT. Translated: CASRSNQPQHF.

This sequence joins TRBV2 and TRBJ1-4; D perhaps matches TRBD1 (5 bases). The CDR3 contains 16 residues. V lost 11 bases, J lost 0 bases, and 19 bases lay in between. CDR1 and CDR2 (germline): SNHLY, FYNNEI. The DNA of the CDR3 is TGTGCCTCCCAAGCCTCAGGGACTGCAACTAATGAAAAACTGTTTTTT. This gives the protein CASQASGTATNEKLFF.

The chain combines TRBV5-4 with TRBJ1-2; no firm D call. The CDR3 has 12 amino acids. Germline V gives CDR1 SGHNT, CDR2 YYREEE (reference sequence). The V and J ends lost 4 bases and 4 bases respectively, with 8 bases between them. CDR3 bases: TGTGCCAGCAGCGTGGAGGTCTATGGCTACACCTTC. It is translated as CASSVEVYGYTF.